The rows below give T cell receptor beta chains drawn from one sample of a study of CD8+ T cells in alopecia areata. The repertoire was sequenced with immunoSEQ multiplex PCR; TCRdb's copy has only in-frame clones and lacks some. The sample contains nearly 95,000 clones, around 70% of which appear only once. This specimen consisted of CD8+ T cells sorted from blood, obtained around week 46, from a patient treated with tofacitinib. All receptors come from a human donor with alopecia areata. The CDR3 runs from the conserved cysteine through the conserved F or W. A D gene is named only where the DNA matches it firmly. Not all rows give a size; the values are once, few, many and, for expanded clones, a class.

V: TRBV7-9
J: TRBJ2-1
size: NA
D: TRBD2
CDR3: CASSPIQRGAADEQFF
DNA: TGTGCCAGCAGCCCCATTCAGCGGGGGGCCGCAGATGAGCAGTTCTTC

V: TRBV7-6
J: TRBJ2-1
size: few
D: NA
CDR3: CASSSTSSGSYNEQFF
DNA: TGTGCCAGCAGCTCAACTAGCTCGGGCTCCTACAATGAGCAGTTCTTC

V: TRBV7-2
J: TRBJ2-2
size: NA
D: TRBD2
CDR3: CASSAAPSGGNGELFF
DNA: TGTGCCAGCAGCGCCGCCCCGTCGGGGGGGAATGGGGAGCTGTTTTTT

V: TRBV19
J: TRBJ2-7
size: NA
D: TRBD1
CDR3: CASSPSGQGLHEQYF
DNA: TGTGCCAGTAGCCCCTCCGGACAGGGGCTACACGAGCAGTACTTC

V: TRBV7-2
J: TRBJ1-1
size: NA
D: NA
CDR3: CASSLVGGLGGRNTEAFF
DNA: TGTGCCAGCAGCTTAGTAGGGGGACTAGGAGGGAGGAACACTGAAGCTTTCTTT

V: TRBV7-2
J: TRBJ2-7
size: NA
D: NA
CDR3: CASSLHLYSYEQYF
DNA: TGTGCCAGCAGCCTCCACCTATACTCCTACGAGCAGTACTTC

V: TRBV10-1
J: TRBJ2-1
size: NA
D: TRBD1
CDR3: CASSDHLGTGSYNEQFF
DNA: TGCGCCAGCAGTGACCACCTCGGGACAGGGTCCTACAATGAGCAGTTCTTC

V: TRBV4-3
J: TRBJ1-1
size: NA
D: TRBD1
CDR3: CASSPSLTGLSTEAFF
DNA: TGCGCCAGCAGCCCCTCTCTGACAGGGCTCTCCACTGAAGCTTTCTTT

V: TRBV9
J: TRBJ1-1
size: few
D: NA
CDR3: CASSEGAVNTEAFF
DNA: TGTGCCAGCAGCGAGGGCGCGGTGAACACTGAAGCTTTCTTT

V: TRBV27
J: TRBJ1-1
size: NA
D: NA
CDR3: CASKPGVNTEAFF
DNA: TGTGCCAGTAAGCCGGGGGTCAACACTGAAGCTTTCTTT

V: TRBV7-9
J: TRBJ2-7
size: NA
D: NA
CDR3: CASSLAGDRGYEQYF
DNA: TGTGCCAGCAGCTTAGCAGGGGACCGGGGGTACGAGCAGTACTTC

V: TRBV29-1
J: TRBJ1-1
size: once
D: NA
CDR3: CSCHDSMNTEAFF
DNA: TGCAGCTGTCATGACAGCATGAACACTGAAGCTTTCTTT

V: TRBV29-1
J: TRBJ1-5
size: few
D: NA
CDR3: CSVILRAGLNQPQHF
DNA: TGCAGCGTTATCTTGCGGGCAGGCCTCAATCAGCCCCAGCATTTT

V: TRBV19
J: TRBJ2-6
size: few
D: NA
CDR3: CASSGRSSGANVLTF
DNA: TGTGCCAGTAGTGGACGGTCCTCTGGGGCCAACGTCCTGACTTTC

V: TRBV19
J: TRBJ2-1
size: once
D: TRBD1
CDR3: CASSVGTGGNEQFF
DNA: TGTGCCAGTAGTGTCGGGACAGGGGGCAATGAGCAGTTCTTC

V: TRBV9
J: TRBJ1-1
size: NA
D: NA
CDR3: CASSAGPTEAFF
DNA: TGTGCCAGCAGCGCGGGACCTACTGAAGCTTTCTTT

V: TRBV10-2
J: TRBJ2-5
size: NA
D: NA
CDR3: CASRQDGLETQYF
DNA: TGCGCCAGCAGACAGGATGGTTTGGAGACCCAGTACTTC

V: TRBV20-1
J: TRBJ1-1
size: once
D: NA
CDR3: CSARTYTEAFF
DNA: TGCAGTGCTAGGACATACACTGAAGCTTTCTTT

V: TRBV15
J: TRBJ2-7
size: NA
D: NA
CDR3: CATSREAGYPYEQYF
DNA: TGTGCCACCAGCAGAGAGGCAGGGTACCCCTACGAGCAGTACTTC

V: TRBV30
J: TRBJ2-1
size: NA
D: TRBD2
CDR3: CAWSAGGAGDEQFF
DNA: TGTGCCTGGAGTGCCGGGGGGGCTGGGGATGAGCAGTTCTTC

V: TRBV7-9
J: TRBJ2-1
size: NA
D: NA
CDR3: CASSLQGSYNEQFF
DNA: TGTGCCAGCAGCTTACAGGGCTCCTACAATGAGCAGTTCTTC

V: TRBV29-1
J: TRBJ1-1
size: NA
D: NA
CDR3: CSVNDPEAFF
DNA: TGCAGCGTGAACGACCCGGAAGCTTTCTTT

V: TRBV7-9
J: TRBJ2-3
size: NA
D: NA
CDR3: CASNTGSDTQYF
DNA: TGTGCCAGCAACACAGGGTCAGATACGCAGTATTTT

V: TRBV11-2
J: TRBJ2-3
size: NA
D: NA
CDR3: CASSQTGGEGDTQYF
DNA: TGTGCCAGCAGCCAAACTGGGGGCGAGGGAGATACGCAGTATTTT

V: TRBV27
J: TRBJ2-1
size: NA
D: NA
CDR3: CASSSHESYNEQFF
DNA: TGTGCCAGCAGTTCGCATGAATCCTACAATGAGCAGTTCTTC

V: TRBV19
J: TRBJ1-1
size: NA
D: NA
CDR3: CASRVYTEAFF
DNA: TGTGCCAGTCGCGTATACACTGAAGCTTTCTTT

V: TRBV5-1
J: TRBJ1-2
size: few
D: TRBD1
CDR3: CASSSNPQGNYGYTF
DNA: TGCGCCAGCAGCTCTAACCCACAGGGGAACTATGGCTACACCTTC

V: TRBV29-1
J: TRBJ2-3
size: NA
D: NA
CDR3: CSVFPGSFGDTQYF
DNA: TGCAGCGTTTTCCCCGGGTCCTTTGGAGATACGCAGTATTTT

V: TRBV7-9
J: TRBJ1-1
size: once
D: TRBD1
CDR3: CASSSKPRGQEVEAFF
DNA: TGTGCCAGCAGTTCCAAGCCAAGGGGACAGGAGGTTGAAGCTTTCTTT

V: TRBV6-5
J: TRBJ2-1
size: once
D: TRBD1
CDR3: CASTGTGQFGEQFF
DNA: TGTGCCAGCACCGGGACAGGGCAATTTGGTGAGCAGTTCTTC